The entry below gives a single TCR beta chain sequence along with its context. The antigen is unknown. This sample is drawn from a study of T cell responses to AZD1222 COVID-19 vaccine. Profiling relied on immunoSEQ multiplex PCR, and the TCRdb table lists in-frame clones only, not all of them. The sample includes 100,000 or so clones, 92% seen only once; the top ten take under 2%. Study conclusions and caveats: Increases in Spike-specific TCR breadth and depth were seen after two AZD1222 doses.

The CDR3 loop spans 15 amino acids. Trimming took off 5 bases at V and 6 bases at J, with 19 bases between the two ends. CDR1 SGHTA and CDR2 FQGNSA come from the germline V gene. The source of this sequence is an adult in good health. The J gene is TRBJ1-2, the V gene TRBV7-2, with a possible D match to TRBD1 (5 bases). The sequenced sample was peripheral blood, obtained on day 0 of AZD1222 vaccination. DNA of the CDR3: TGTGCCAGCAGCCTTATCCGAGGGGACGTGAATGGCTACACCTTC. The encoded protein is CASSLIRGDVNGYTF.